This T cell receptor (beta chain) was recorded in a study of radiation and T cells in renal cell carcinoma. Here immunoSEQ multiplex PCR was the method, and the copy in TCRdb shows in-frame clones only, minus some. The sample holds some 150,000 clones, roughly 87% seen once. Described time point: blood 2 weeks post-SBRT. Treatment of the sample: 15 Gy SBRT to primary tumor, nephrectomy 4 weeks later. The CDR3 runs to 15 residues. V lost 4 bases, J lost 5 bases, and 18 bases lay in between. CDR1 is SGHRS and CDR2 is YFSETQ in the germline V gene. Sequenced material: blood, taken from a patient whose treatment included radiotherapy and nephrectomy. The clonotype comes from a woman between 50 and 59 years old with renal cell carcinoma. The rearrangement uses TRBV5-1 and TRBJ2-5; D may correspond to TRBD1 or TRBD2 (5 bases each). The CDR3 nucleotides read TGCGCCAGCAGCATTCTCTCGGGACCTATCGAGACCCAGTACTTC. It yields the protein CASSILSGPIETQYF.